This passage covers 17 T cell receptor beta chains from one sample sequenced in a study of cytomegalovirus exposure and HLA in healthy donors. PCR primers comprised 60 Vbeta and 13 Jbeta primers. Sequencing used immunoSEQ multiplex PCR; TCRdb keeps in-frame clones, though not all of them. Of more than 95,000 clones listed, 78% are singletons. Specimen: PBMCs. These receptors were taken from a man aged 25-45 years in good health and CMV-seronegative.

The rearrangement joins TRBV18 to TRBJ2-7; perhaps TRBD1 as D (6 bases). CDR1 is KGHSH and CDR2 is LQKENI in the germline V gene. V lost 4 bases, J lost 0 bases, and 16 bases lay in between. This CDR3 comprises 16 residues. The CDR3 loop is CASSLKEGGFSYEQYF. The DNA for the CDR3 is TGTGCCAGCTCACTAAAAGAAGGGGGTTTCTCCTACGAGCAGTACTTC.

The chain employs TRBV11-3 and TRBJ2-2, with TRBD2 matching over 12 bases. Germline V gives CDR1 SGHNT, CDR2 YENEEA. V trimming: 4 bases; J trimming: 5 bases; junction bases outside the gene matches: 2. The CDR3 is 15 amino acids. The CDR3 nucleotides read TGTGCCAGCAGCTCTGGACTAGCGGGGACCGGGGAGCTGTTTTTT. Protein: CASSSGLAGTGELFF.

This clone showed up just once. The CDR3 nucleotides are TGCAGTCCAGCGGACAATGAGCAGTTCTTC. Residues: CSPADNEQFF. The chain couples TRBV20-1 to TRBJ2-1; possible D gene TRBD2, 5 bases. The CDR3 extends over 10 amino acids. The V and J ends lost 8 bases and 5 bases respectively, with 7 bases between them. Germline-derived CDR1 and CDR2 are DFQATT and SNEGSKA (reference sequence).

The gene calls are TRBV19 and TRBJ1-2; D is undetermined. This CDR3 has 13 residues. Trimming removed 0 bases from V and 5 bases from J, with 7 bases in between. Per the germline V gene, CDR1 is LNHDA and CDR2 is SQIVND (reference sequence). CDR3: CASSIDLEYGYTF. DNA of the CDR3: TGTGCCAGTAGTATAGATCTGGAGTATGGCTACACCTTC.

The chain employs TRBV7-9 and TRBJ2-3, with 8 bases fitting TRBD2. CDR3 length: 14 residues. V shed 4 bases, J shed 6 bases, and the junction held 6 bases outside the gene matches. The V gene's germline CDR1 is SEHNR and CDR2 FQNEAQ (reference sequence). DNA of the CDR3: TGTGCCAGCAGCTCTGCAGCGGGAGAGGATACGCAGTATTTT. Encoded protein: CASSSAAGEDTQYF. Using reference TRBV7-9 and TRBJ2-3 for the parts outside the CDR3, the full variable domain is DTGVSQNPRHKITKRGQNVTFRCDPISEHNRLYWYRQTLGQGPEFLTYFQNEAQLEKSRLLSDRFSAERPKGSFSTLEIQRTEQGDSAMYLCASSSAAGEDTQYFGPGTRLTVL.

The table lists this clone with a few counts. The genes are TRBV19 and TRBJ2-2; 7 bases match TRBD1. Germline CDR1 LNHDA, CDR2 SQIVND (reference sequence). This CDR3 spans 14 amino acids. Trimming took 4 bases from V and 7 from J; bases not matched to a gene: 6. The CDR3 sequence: CASSSTGVHGELFF. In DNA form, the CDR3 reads TGTGCCAGTAGTAGCACAGGGGTGCACGGGGAGCTGTTTTTT.

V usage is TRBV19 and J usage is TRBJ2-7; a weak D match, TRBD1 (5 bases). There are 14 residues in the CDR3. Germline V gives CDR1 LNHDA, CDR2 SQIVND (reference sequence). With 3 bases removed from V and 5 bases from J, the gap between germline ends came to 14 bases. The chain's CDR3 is CASSMGIDSHEQYF. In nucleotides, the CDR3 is TGTGCCAGTAGTATGGGGATCGACAGCCACGAGCAGTACTTC.

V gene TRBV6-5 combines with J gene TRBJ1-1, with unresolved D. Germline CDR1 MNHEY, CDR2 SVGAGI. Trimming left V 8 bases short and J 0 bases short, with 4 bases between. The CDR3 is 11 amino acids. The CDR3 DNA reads TGTGCCAGCCATTTGAACACTGAAGCTTTCTTT. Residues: CASHLNTEAFF.

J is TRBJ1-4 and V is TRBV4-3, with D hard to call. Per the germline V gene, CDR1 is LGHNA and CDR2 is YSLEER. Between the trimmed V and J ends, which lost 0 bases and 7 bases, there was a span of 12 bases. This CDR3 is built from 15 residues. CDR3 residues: CASSQDWRVGEKLFF. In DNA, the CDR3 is TGCGCCAGCAGCCAAGATTGGAGGGTGGGTGAAAAACTGTTTTTT.

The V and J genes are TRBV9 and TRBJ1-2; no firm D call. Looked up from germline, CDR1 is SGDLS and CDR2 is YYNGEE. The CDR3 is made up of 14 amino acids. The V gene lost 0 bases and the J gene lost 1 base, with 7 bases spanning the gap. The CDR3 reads CASSVDMINYGYTF. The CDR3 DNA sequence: TGTGCCAGCAGCGTAGACATGATTAACTATGGCTACACCTTC.

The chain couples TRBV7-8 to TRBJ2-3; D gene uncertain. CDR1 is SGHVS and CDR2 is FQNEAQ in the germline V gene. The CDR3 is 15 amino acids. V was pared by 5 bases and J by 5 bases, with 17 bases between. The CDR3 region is CASSPPRNLEDTQYF. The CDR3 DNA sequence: TGTGCCAGCAGCCCACCCAGAAACCTAGAAGATACGCAGTATTTT.

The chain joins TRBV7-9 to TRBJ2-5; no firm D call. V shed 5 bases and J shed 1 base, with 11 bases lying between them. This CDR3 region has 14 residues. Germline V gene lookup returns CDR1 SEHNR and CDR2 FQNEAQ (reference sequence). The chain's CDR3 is CASSPPTGQETQYF. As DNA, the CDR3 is TGTGCCAGCAGCCCCCCGACGGGCCAAGAGACCCAGTACTTC.

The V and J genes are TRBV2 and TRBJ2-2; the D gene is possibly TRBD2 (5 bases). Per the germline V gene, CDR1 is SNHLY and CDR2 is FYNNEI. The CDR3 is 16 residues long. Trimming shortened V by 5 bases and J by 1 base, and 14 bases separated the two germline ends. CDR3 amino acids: CASSRDFPKNTGELFF. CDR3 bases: TGTGCCAGCAGTCGGGATTTCCCGAAGAACACCGGGGAGCTGTTTTTT.

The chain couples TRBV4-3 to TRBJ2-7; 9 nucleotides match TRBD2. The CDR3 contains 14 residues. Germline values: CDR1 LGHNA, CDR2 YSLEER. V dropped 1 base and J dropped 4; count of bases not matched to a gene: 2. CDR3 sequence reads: CASSQVTSGYEQYF. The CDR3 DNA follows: TGCGCCAGCAGCCAAGTGACTAGCGGTTACGAGCAGTACTTC.

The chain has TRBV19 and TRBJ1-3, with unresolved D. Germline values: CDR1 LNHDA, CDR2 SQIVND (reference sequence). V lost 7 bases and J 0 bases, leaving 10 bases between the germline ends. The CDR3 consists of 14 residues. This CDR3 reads CASTPGFSGNTIYF. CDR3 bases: TGTGCCAGTACTCCGGGATTCTCTGGAAACACCATATATTTT.

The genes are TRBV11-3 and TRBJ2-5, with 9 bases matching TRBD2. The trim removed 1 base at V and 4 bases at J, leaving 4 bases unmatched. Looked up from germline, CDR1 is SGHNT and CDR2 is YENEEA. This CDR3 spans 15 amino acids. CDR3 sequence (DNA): TGTGCCAGCAGCTTAGCGGCGGGGGGGCCAGAGACCCAGTACTTC. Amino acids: CASSLAAGGPETQYF.

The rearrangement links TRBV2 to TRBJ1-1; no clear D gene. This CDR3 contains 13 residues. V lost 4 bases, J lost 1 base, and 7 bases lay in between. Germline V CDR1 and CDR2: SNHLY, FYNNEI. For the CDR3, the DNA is TGTGCCAGCAGTGTCAGGCAGAACACTGAAGCTTTCTTT. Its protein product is CASSVRQNTEAFF. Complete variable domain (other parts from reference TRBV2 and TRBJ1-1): EPEVTQTPSHQVTQMGQEVILRCVPISNHLYFYWYRQILGQKVEFLVSFYNNEISEKSEIFDDQFSVERPDGSNFTLKIRSTKLEDSAMYFCASSVRQNTEAFFGQGTRLTVV.